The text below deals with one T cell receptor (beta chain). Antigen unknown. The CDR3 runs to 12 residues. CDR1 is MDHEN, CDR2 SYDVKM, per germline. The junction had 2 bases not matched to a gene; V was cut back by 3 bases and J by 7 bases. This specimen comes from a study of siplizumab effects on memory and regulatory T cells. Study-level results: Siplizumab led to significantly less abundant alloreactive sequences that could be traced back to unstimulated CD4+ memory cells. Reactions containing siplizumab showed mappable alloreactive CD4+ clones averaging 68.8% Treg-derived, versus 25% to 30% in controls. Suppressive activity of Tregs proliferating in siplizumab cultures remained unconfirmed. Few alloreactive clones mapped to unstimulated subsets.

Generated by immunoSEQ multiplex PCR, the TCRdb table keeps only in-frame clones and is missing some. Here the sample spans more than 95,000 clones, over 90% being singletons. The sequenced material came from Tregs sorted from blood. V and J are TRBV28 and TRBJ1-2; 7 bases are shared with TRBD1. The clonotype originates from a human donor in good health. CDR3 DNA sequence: TGTGCCAGCAGTTTGTCAGGGGGTGGCTACACCTTC. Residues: CASSLSGGGYTF.